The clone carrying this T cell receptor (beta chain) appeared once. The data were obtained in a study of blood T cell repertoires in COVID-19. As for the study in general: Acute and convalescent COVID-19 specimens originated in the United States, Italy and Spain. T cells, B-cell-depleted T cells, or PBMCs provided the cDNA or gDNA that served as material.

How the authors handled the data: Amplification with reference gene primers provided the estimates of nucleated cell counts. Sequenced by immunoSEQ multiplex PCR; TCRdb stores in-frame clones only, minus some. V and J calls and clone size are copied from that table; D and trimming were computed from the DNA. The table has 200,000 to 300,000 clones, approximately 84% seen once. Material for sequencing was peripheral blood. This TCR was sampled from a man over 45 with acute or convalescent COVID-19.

DNA for the CDR3: TGTGCCAGTAGTATCAAGAGCGGGACAGGGGAGGCTTTCTTT. Protein product: CASSIKSGTGEAFF. J is TRBJ1-1 and V is TRBV19; TRBD1 matches 10 bases. The germline V gene encodes CDR1 LNHDA and CDR2 SQIVND (reference sequence). After removal of 3 bases from V and 11 bases from J, the junction contained 9 bases not matched to a gene. The CDR3 contains 14 residues.